Listed here are 12 T cell receptor beta chains from one sample, sequenced in a study of cytomegalovirus exposure and HLA in healthy donors. PCR involved 60 Vbeta and 13 Jbeta primers. TCRdb's table, derived via immunoSEQ multiplex PCR, lists solely in-frame clones and lacks some. This table holds tens of thousands of clones, 70% to 80% found once. The sequenced sample was PBMCs. The source of these receptors is a female donor in good health and CMV-seronegative.

The chain joins TRBV6-4 to TRBJ2-1, with 12 nucleotides matching TRBD2. This CDR3 has 15 amino acids. J gave up 9 bases and V 4 bases, and 7 bases lay outside the gene matches. Germline values: CDR1 MRHNA, CDR2 SNTAGT. CDR3 DNA sequence: TGTGCCAGCAGTGGAGCTAGCGGGGGGGCCGCTGAGCAGTTCTTC. This translates into CASSGASGGAAEQFF.

This clone appeared once. V gene TRBV29-1 combines with J gene TRBJ1-3, with D perhaps TRBD1 (5 bases). CDR1 SQVTM and CDR2 ANQGSEA come from the germline V gene. There are 14 residues in the CDR3. V was shortened by 5 bases and J by 0 bases, with 11 bases between the two germline ends. The CDR3 region has the DNA TGCAGCGTTAGACAGCCGAGCTCTGGAAACACCATATATTTT. This gives the protein CSVRQPSSGNTIYF.

The chain employs TRBV27 and TRBJ2-7; weak D call: TRBD2 (5 bases). Germline V lookup: CDR1 MNHEY, CDR2 SMNVEV (reference sequence). Deletions cut 5 bases from V and 4 bases from J, with 12 bases between. The CDR3 consists of 13 residues. The CDR3 nucleotides are TGTGCCAGCAGTCTGTCAGCGGCGTACGAGCAGTACTTC. This sequence encodes CASSLSAAYEQYF.

The CDR3 DNA is TGTGCCAGCAATATACGGGGAGCTAATGAAAAACTGTTTTTT. Translated, it gives CASNIRGANEKLFF. The chain has TRBV6-6 and TRBJ1-4; D not certain. The CDR3 extends over 14 amino acids. The V gene's germline CDR1 is MNHNY and CDR2 SVGAGI (reference sequence). V dropped 7 bases and J dropped 3 bases, with 12 bases sitting between them.

In its sample, this clone was seen a few times. V and J are TRBV30 and TRBJ1-2; no reliable D call. Trimming took 3 bases from V and 4 from J, leaving 6 bases between them. CDR1 is GTSNPN, CDR2 SVGIG, per germline (reference sequence). The CDR3 consists of 11 residues. CDR3 in amino acids: CAWSRGYGYTF. CDR3 nucleotide sequence: TGTGCCTGGAGCCGGGGCTATGGCTACACCTTC.

The chain joins TRBV6-5 to TRBJ1-4; possible D gene TRBD1, 5 bases. V was pared by 4 bases and J by 0 bases, with 12 bases between. The CDR3 contains 16 residues. Germline V gene sequence: CDR1 MNHEY, CDR2 SVGAGI. The CDR3 sequence is CASSLTGLPTNEKLFF. DNA of the CDR3: TGTGCCAGCAGTTTAACAGGCCTCCCAACTAATGAAAAACTGTTTTTT.

This rearrangement joins TRBV5-4 to TRBJ2-1; D gene ambiguous. Deletions cut 5 bases from V and 7 bases from J, with 10 bases between. CDR1 and CDR2 from the germline V gene are SGHNT and YYREEE (reference sequence). The CDR3 spans 12 residues. CDR3 in DNA: TGTGCCAGCAGTGTCCCTACGAATGAGCAGTTCTTC. It yields the protein CASSVPTNEQFF.

The V and J genes are TRBV7-9 and TRBJ1-1; D uncertain. CDR3 length: 13 residues. Germline lookup yields CDR1 SEHNR and CDR2 FQNEAQ (reference sequence). Trimming cost V 1 base and J 4 bases, with 7 bases left between them. This CDR3 reads CASSLDNFTEAFF. The CDR3 DNA reads as TGTGCCAGCAGCTTAGATAACTTCACTGAAGCTTTCTTT.

V and J are TRBV5-6 and TRBJ2-3, with TRBD2 as a possible D gene (6 bases). The CDR3 length is 16 residues. Trimming pared 1 base from V and 4 bases from J, leaving 16 bases between. CDR1 SGHDT and CDR2 YYEEEE come from the germline V gene. The chain's CDR3 is CASSLTSGEVADTQYF. The CDR3 nucleotides read TGTGCCAGCAGCTTGACGTCGGGGGAGGTCGCAGATACGCAGTATTTT. The full variable domain, completed using reference TRBV5-6 and TRBJ2-3, is DAGVTQSPTHLIKTRGQQVTLRCSPKSGHDTVSWYQQALGQGPQFIFQYYEEEERQRGNFPDRFSGHQFPNYSSELNVNALLLGDSALYLCASSLTSGEVADTQYFGPGTRLTVL.

A few counts support this clone. The V call is TRBV25-1, the J call TRBJ1-2, with 7 bases aligning to TRBD1. CDR3 size: 13 residues. CDR1 is MGHDK and CDR2 is SYGVNS in the germline V gene. Unmatched junction bases numbered 3, after V lost 3 bases and J lost 5 bases. CDR3 region: CASSDPGGYGYTF. For the CDR3, the DNA is TGTGCCAGCAGTGACCCAGGGGGGTATGGCTACACCTTC.

The chain has TRBV5-6 and TRBJ2-1; D gene unclear. Germline values: CDR1 SGHDT, CDR2 YYEEEE. This CDR3 has 14 amino acids. V shed 3 bases and J shed 4 bases, with 11 bases lying between them. CDR3 sequence reads: CASSSPNLYNEQFF. The CDR3 coding sequence is TGTGCCAGCAGCTCCCCTAATCTTTACAATGAGCAGTTCTTC.

This clone was seen only once. The chain joins TRBV7-2 to TRBJ2-1, with D perhaps matching TRBD2 (6 bases). Germline V CDR1 and CDR2: SGHTA, FQGNSA. The CDR3 is made up of 15 amino acids. V was shortened by 3 bases and J by 7 bases, with 16 bases between the two germline ends. Written as DNA, the CDR3 is TGTGCCAGCAGCTTTGGACTACCTTTCGGGAATGAGCAGTTCTTC. It specifies CASSFGLPFGNEQFF.